These T cell receptor beta chains were read from a single sample in a study of T cells in Graves' hyperthyroidism and ophthalmopathy. Each CDR3 protein gets one entry after TCRdb re-called the multiplex PCR reads with MiXCR. The top ten clones hold around an eighth of a sample with around 600,000 distinct CDR3 sequences, roughly 15% of them seen once. Sequencing input: blood. The receptors come from a woman aged 45-60 years with Graves' ophthalmopathy. Both conserved end residues are part of each CDR3. A D gene is named only where the DNA matches it firmly. A row's size may be missing; if present it is once, few, many or a size class.

CDR3aa | CDR3nt | j_gene | v_gene | d_gene | abundance
CSARKSTEGGIDQPQHF | TGCAGTGCTAGAAAATCCACAGAGGGGGGTATTGATCAGCCCCAGCATTTT | TRBJ1-5 | TRBV20-1 | - | many
CASSYQGTGPTDTQYF | TGTGCCAGCAGCTACCAGGGGACAGGGCCCACAGATACGCAGTATTTT | TRBJ2-3 | TRBV11-2 | TRBD1 | many
CASSPQGVDEQFF | TGTGCCAGCAGCCCACAGGGGGTTGATGAGCAGTTCTTC | TRBJ2-1 | TRBV28 | TRBD1 | many
CASTVSGYYEQYF | TGTGCCAGCACCGTTAGCGGTTACTACGAGCAGTACTTC | TRBJ2-7 | TRBV28 | - | few
CASLLTREKRASEQYF | TGTGCCAGCTTATTGACCCGGGAGAAACGAGCATCCGAGCAGTACTTC | TRBJ2-7 | TRBV27 | - | many
CASSEGGARIAFF | TGTGCCAGCAGTGAAGGCGGGGCTAGGATAGCTTTCTTT | TRBJ1-1 | TRBV2 | - | many
CASTQTRDSFYEQYF | TGTGCCAGCACCCAGACCCGGGACAGTTTCTACGAGCAGTACTTC | TRBJ2-7 | TRBV6-2/TRBV6-3 | TRBD1 | few
CASSLVGGSGNTIYF | TGTGCCAGCAGTTTAGTGGGCGGCTCTGGAAACACCATATATTTT | TRBJ1-3 | TRBV12-3/TRBV12-4 | - | many
CASSRERGYEQYF | TGTGCCAGCAGCCGAGAGAGGGGCTACGAGCAGTACTTC | TRBJ2-7 | TRBV5-8 | - | many
CASSLLGQATYEQYF | TGTGCCAGCAGCTTGTTGGGACAGGCGACCTACGAGCAGTACTTC | TRBJ2-7 | TRBV7-2 | TRBD1 | many
CASSLSQGLRGELFF | TGTGCCAGCAGCTTAAGTCAGGGTCTACGAGGGGAGCTGTTTTTT | TRBJ2-2 | TRBV7-9 | - | -
CATSRDLAGNQPQHF | TGTGCCACCAGCAGAGATCTGGCAGGGAATCAGCCCCAGCATTTT | TRBJ1-5 | TRBV15 | - | -
CASSLGLAGRTQTYNEQFF | TGTGCCAGCAGTTTGGGACTAGCGGGACGGACTCAAACCTACAATGAGCAGTTCTTC | TRBJ2-1 | TRBV28 | TRBD2 | -
CASTLTDLSSTDTQYF | TGCGCCAGCACCCTGACGGACCTCTCTAGCACAGATACGCAGTATTTT | TRBJ2-3 | TRBV5-1 | - | many
CSASRDRVNNEQFF | TGCAGTGCAAGCCGGGACAGGGTGAACAATGAGCAGTTCTTC | TRBJ2-1 | TRBV20-1 | TRBD1 | once
CASSFGTSGRRAYEQYF | TGTGCCAGCAGTTTTGGGACTAGCGGGAGAAGGGCCTACGAGCAGTACTTC | TRBJ2-7 | TRBV12-3/TRBV12-4 | TRBD2 | many
CSASRLSGPGEQYF | TGCAGTGCTAGTCGGTTGTCGGGCCCTGGCGAGCAGTACTTC | TRBJ2-7 | TRBV20-1 | - | few
CASSLEPFHTSYEQYF | TGCGCCAGCAGCTTGGAACCTTTCCACACCTCCTACGAGCAGTACTTC | TRBJ2-7 | TRBV5-1 | - | -
CASSFVSRRQETQYF | TGTGCCAGCAGTTTCGTCTCGAGGAGACAAGAGACCCAGTACTTC | TRBJ2-5 | TRBV28 | - | many
CATSLGVYEQFF | TGTGCCACCAGTCTAGGGGTCTATGAGCAGTTCTTC | TRBJ2-1 | TRBV24-1 | - | -
CASSSPGQGVYGYTF | TGTGCCAGCAGTTCTCCGGGACAGGGGGTCTATGGCTACACCTTC | TRBJ1-2 | TRBV12-3/TRBV12-4 | TRBD1 | many
CASSRSANTEAFF | TGCGCCAGCAGCCGGAGCGCGAACACTGAAGCTTTCTTT | TRBJ1-1 | TRBV4-3 | - | -
CASSLRDSPGNTIYF | TGTGCCAGCAGCTTAAGGGACAGCCCTGGAAACACCATATATTTT | TRBJ1-3 | TRBV7-2 | TRBD1 | -
CAISESGDNLKKTQYF | TGTGCCATCAGTGAGTCGGGGGACAACCTGAAAAAGACCCAGTACTTC | TRBJ2-5 | TRBV10-3 | - | -
CASSLLPNTGELFF | TGTGCCAGTAGTCTCCTTCCAAACACCGGGGAGCTGTTTTTT | TRBJ2-2 | TRBV19 | - | -
CASSQGPMNYGYTF | TGTGCCAGCAGCCAGGGGCCCATGAACTATGGCTACACCTTC | TRBJ1-2 | TRBV6-2/TRBV6-3 | - | many
CASSESHLGYGYTF | TGTGCCAGCAGTGAATCGCATCTCGGCTATGGCTACACCTTC | TRBJ1-2 | TRBV6-1 | - | -
CASSQLGTVGNNYGYTF | TGCGCCAGCAGCCAACTAGGGACAGTAGGGAATAACTATGGCTACACCTTC | TRBJ1-2 | TRBV4-3 | TRBD1 | -
CASSKRPPSGSDYEQYF | TGTGCCAGCAGTAAACGACCCCCTAGCGGGAGTGATTACGAGCAGTACTTC | TRBJ2-7 | TRBV6-1 | TRBD2 | many
CSVALGLGNEQFF | TGCAGCGTTGCTCTGGGGTTAGGGAATGAGCAGTTCTTC | TRBJ2-1 | TRBV29-1 | - | few
CASRHEGQGYNSPLHF | TGTGCCAGCAGGCATGAAGGACAGGGGTATAATTCACCCCTCCACTTT | TRBJ1-6 | TRBV2 | TRBD1 | many
CASSLWSGPLNEQFF | TGTGCCAGCAGCTTATGGTCAGGTCCCCTTAATGAGCAGTTCTTC | TRBJ2-1 | TRBV7-3 | - | many
CASSQPPSGRMSTGELFF | TGTGCCAGCAGCCAACCGCCTAGCGGGAGAATGAGCACCGGGGAGCTGTTTTTT | TRBJ2-2 | TRBV3-1 | TRBD2 | many